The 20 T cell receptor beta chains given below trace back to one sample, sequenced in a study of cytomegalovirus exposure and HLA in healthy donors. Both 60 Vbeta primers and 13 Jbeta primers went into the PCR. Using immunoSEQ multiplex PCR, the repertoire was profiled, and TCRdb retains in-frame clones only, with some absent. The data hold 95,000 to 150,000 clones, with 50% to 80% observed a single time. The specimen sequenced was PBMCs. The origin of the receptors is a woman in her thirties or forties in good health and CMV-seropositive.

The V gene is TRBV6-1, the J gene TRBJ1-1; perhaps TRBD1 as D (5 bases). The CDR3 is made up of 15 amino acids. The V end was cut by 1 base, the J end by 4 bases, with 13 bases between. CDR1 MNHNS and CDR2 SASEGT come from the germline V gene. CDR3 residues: CASSEVIGGGTEAFF. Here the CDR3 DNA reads TGTGCCAGCAGTGAAGTGATCGGGGGGGGCACTGAAGCTTTCTTT.

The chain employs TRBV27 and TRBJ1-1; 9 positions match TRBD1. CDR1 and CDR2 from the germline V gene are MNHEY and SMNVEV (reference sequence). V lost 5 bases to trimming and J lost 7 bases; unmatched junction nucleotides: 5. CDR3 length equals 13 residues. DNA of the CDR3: TGTGCCAGCAGTCTCCGGACAGGGGATGAAGCTTTCTTT. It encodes CASSLRTGDEAFF.

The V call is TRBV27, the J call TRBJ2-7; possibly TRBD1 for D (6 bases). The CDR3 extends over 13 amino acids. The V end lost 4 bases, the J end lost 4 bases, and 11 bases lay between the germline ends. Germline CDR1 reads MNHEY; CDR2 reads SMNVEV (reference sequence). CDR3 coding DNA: TGTGCCAGCAGTTCAACAGGGTCATACGAGCAGTACTTC. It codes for CASSSTGSYEQYF.

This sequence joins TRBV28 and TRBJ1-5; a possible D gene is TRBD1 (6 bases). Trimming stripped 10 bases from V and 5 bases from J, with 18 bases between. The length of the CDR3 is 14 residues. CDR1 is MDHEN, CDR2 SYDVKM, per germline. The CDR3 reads CATTRAQGYQPQHF. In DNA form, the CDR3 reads TGTGCCACCACCCGGGCGCAGGGGTATCAGCCCCAGCATTTT.

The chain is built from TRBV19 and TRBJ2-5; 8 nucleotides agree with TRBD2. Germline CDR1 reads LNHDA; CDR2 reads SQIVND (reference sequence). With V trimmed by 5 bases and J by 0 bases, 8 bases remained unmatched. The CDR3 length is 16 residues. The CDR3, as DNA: TGTGCCAGTAGTTCCGGGGGGGCCGCGTACCAAGAGACCCAGTACTTC. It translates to CASSSGGAAYQETQYF.

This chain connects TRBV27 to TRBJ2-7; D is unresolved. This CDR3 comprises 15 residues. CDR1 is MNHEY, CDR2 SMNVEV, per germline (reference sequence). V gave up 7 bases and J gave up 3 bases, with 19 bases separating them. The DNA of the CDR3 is TGTGCCAGCAAGGCCGGTACTGGAGTCCTCTACGAGCAGTACTTC. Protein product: CASKAGTGVLYEQYF.

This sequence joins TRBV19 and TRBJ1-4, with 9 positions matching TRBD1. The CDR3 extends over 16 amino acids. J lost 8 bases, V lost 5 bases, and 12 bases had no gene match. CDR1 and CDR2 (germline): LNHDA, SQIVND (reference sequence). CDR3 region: CASSPGQGAFAEKLFF. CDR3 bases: TGTGCCAGTAGTCCGGGACAGGGCGCCTTTGCCGAAAAACTGTTTTTT.

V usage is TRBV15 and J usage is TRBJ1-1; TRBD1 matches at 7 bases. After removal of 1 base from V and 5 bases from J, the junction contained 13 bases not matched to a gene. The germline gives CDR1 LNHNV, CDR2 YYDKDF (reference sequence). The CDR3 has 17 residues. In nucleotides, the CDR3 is TGTGCCACCAGCAGAGGGCTCAAGGGGGCAGGAGATACTGAAGCTTTCTTT. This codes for CATSRGLKGAGDTEAFF.

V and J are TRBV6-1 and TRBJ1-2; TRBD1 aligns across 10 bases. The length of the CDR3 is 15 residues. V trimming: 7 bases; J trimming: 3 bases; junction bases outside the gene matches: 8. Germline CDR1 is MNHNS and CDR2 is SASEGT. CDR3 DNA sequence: TGTGCCAGCAATCCCGGGACAGGGGCCGACTATGGCTACACCTTC. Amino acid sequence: CASNPGTGADYGYTF.

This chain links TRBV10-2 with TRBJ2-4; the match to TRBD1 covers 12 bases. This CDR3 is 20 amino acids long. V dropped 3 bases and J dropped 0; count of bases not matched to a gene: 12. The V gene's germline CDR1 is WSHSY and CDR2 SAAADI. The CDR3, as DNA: TGCGCCAGCAGTGAATCTTCCGGGACAGGGGGCTATGGAGCCAAAAACATTCAGTACTTC. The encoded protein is CASSESSGTGGYGAKNIQYF.

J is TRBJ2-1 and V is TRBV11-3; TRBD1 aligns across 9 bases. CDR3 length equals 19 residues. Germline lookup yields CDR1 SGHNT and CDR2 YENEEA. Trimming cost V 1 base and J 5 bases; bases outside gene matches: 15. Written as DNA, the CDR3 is TGTGCCAGCAGCTTAGGTTCGGGACAGGGCCTACTACTTGACAATGAGCAGTTCTTC. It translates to CASSLGSGQGLLLDNEQFF.

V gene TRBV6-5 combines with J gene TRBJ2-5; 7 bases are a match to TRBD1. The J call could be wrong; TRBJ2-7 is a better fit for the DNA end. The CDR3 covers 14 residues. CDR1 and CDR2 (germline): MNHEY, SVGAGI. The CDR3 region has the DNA TGTGCCAGCAGTTACGACAGGGTATCCTACGAGCAGTACTTC. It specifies CASSYDRVSYEQYF.

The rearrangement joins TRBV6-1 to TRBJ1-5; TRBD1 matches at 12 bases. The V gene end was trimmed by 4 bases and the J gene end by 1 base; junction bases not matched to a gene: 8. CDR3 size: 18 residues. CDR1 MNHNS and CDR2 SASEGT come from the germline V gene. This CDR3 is CASSASGQGARSNQPQHF. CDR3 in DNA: TGTGCCAGCAGTGCCTCGGGACAGGGGGCGAGAAGCAATCAGCCCCAGCATTTT.

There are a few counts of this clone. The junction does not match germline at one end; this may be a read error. The CDR3 nucleotides read TGCAGTGCTAGATACGGGACTAGCGGCATCTTC. Protein sequence: CSARYGTSGIF. This chain joins TRBV20-1 and TRBJ2-4; 11 nucleotides align to TRBD2. The CDR3 runs to 11 residues. The germline V gene encodes CDR1 DFQATT and CDR2 SNEGSKA (reference sequence).

The CDR3 sequence is CASSSGLAGGTDTQYF. CDR3 nucleotide sequence: TGTGCCAGCAGCTCGGGACTAGCGGGAGGCACAGATACGCAGTATTTT. This chain connects TRBV7-9 to TRBJ2-3; TRBD2 aligns across 14 bases. The V gene's germline CDR1 is SEHNR and CDR2 FQNEAQ (reference sequence). The CDR3 is 16 amino acids. With 4 bases clipped from V and 1 base from J, the junction kept 1 base outside the gene matches. Combining the CDR3 with reference TRBV7-9 and TRBJ2-3 gives the whole variable domain DTGVSQNPRHKITKRGQNVTFRCDPISEHNRLYWYRQTLGQGPEFLTYFQNEAQLEKSRLLSDRFSAERPKGSFSTLEIQRTEQGDSAMYLCASSSGLAGGTDTQYFGPGTRLTVL.

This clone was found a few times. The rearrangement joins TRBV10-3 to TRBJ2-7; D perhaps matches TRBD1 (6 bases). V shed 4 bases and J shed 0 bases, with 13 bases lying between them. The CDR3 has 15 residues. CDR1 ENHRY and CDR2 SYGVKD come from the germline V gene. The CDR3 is CAISAGQLISYEQYF. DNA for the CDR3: TGTGCCATCAGTGCCGGACAGCTCATCTCCTACGAGCAGTACTTC.

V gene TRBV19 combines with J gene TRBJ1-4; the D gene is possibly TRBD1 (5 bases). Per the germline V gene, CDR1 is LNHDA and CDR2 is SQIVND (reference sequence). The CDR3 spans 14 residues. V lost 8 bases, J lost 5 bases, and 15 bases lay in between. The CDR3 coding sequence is TGTGCCAGTGCCGGCGGGACCCCAAATGAAAAACTGTTTTTT. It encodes CASAGGTPNEKLFF.

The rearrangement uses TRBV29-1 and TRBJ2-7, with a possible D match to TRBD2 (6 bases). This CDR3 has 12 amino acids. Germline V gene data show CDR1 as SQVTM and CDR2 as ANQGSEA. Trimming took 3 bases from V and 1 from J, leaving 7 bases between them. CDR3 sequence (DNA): TGCAGCGTTGAGCGGGGATCCTACGAGCAGTACTTC. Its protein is CSVERGSYEQYF.

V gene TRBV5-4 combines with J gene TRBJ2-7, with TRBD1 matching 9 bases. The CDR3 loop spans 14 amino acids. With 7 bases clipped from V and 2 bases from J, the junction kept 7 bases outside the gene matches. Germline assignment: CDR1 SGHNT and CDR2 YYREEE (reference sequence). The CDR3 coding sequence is TGTGCCAGCGGACGACAGGGGGATGCCTACGAGCAGTACTTC. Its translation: CASGRQGDAYEQYF.

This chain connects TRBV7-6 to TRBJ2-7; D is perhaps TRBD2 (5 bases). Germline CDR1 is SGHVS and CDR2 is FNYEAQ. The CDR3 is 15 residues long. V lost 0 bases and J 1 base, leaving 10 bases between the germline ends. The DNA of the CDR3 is TGTGCCAGCAGCTTAGCCCTACTAGGATCCTACGAGCAGTACTTC. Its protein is CASSLALLGSYEQYF.